The present T cell receptor beta chain was sequenced within a study of blood T cell repertoires in COVID-19. Overall study context: Acute-phase and convalescent COVID-19 samples originated in the United States, Italy and Spain.

Participants, about 18 to 100 years old, spanned approximately 25 US areas. Participants were placed into cohorts based on the clinical history they reported. Original data processing: Researchers report that nucleated cell counts were estimated from reference gene primer amplification. The assay was immunoSEQ multiplex PCR, and TCRdb's table has in-frame clones only and misses some. That table supplies the V and J calls and clone size; D and trimming were determined from the DNA. This table has about 470,000 clones, 75% to 90% appearing once. Sequences were obtained from PBMCs or T cells enriched from blood (not recorded which). The source is a woman aged 18 to 35 who had recovered from COVID-19.

CDR3 region: CASSQLIAVRFNTGELFF. The CDR3 DNA follows: TGCGCCAGCAGCCAGTTAATAGCGGTACGTTTCAACACCGGGGAGCTGTTTTTT. This chain joins TRBV4-1 and TRBJ2-2; D is possibly TRBD2 (6 bases). The V end lost 3 bases, the J end lost 2 bases, and 19 bases lay between the germline ends. The CDR3 runs 18 residues. CDR1 is MGHRA and CDR2 is YSYEKL in the germline V gene.